The 20 T cell receptor beta chains below were found in one sample sequenced in a study of CD8+ T cells in alopecia areata. Extraction of RNA preceded its reverse transcription into cDNA, which served as the sequencing template. The protocol was immunoSEQ multiplex PCR, while the TCRdb copy is restricted to in-frame clones and leaves out a portion. The data hold about 110,000 clones, with 84% observed a single time. Regarding treatment: oral pan-JAK inhibitor, 5-10 mg twice daily. Sequencing was performed on CD8+ T cells sorted from blood, taken at week 24, from a patient treated with tofacitinib. The source is a human donor with alopecia areata.

The chain links TRBV7-9 to TRBJ2-1; D is perhaps TRBD1 (5 bases). The germline CDR1 and CDR2 sequences are SEHNR and FQNEAQ (reference sequence). The CDR3 is 16 amino acids. The V end lost 7 bases, the J end lost 8 bases, and 24 bases lay between the germline ends. CDR3 residues: CASINVRAGYRDEQFF. For the CDR3, the DNA is TGTGCCAGCATCAACGTTAGGGCAGGGTATAGAGATGAGCAGTTCTTC.

Regarding this clone: One end of the junction fails to match germline, which may point to a read error. This chain joins TRBV6-1 and TRBJ1-2, with D maybe TRBD1 (6 bases). Germline V gene lookup returns CDR1 MNHNS and CDR2 SASEGT. The CDR3 spans 14 residues. The CDR3 sequence: CASSEATGMGGYTF. In DNA, the CDR3 is TGTGCCAGCAGCGAAGCTACAGGGATGGGAGGCTACACCTTC.

The chain employs TRBV27 and TRBJ2-7; 7 nucleotides agree with TRBD1. This CDR3 spans 14 amino acids. Per the germline V gene, CDR1 is MNHEY and CDR2 is SMNVEV (reference sequence). The trim removed 3 bases at V and 2 bases at J, leaving 4 bases unmatched. The CDR3 DNA follows: TGTGCCAGCAGTTTTCAGACAGGGCCCTACGAGCAGTACTTC. Amino acids: CASSFQTGPYEQYF.

The rearrangement joins TRBV7-9 to TRBJ2-5; maybe TRBD1 (6 bases). V lost 4 bases to trimming and J lost 1 base, with 13 bases between them. CDR1 and CDR2 (germline): SEHNR, FQNEAQ (reference sequence). The CDR3 sequence is 15 residues long. The CDR3 region is CASSSRRQAQETQYF. The CDR3 region has the DNA TGTGCCAGCAGCTCAAGACGACAGGCCCAAGAGACCCAGTACTTC.

V usage is TRBV5-6 and J usage is TRBJ2-4, with D hard to call. The CDR3 contains 15 residues. V was shortened by 1 base and J by 2 bases, with 10 bases between the two germline ends. Looked up from germline, CDR1 is SGHDT and CDR2 is YYEEEE. CDR3 sequence: CASSLFLGTKNIQYF. DNA of the CDR3: TGTGCCAGCAGCTTGTTCTTAGGGACCAAAAACATTCAGTACTTC.

The V and J genes are TRBV30 and TRBJ2-1; 7 positions agree with TRBD2. Trimming removed 1 base from V and 9 bases from J; junction bases left unmatched: 6. The germline CDR1 and CDR2 sequences are GTSNPN and SVGIG (reference sequence). The CDR3 loop spans 13 amino acids. The CDR3 loop is CAWSGAGEGEQFF. CDR3 sequence (DNA): TGTGCCTGGAGTGGGGCGGGGGAAGGTGAGCAGTTCTTC.

V usage is TRBV7-9 and J usage is TRBJ2-2; no definite D call. This CDR3 region has 12 residues. In germline, CDR1 is SEHNR, CDR2 FQNEAQ (reference sequence). V gave up 7 bases and J gave up 2 bases, with 5 bases separating them. The CDR3 sequence is CASTLNTGELFF. In nucleotides, the CDR3 is TGTGCCAGCACCCTCAACACCGGGGAGCTGTTTTTT.

The chain carries TRBV4-3 and TRBJ2-3, with 9 bases that match TRBD1. The CDR3 is 15 residues long. Germline V lookup: CDR1 LGHNA, CDR2 YSLEER. After removal of 1 base from V and 3 bases from J, the junction contained 2 bases not matched to a gene. The chain's CDR3 is CASSQGDRVTDTQYF. The CDR3 nucleotides are TGCGCCAGCAGCCAAGGGGACAGGGTTACAGATACGCAGTATTTT.

This clone appeared once. The chain is built from TRBV27 and TRBJ2-7; D is unclear. In germline, CDR1 is MNHEY, CDR2 SMNVEV (reference sequence). V lost 2 bases and J lost 2, with 7 bases in between. The CDR3 consists of 13 residues. Here the CDR3 DNA reads TGTGCCAGCAGTTTAACGGGTCCCTACGAGCAGTACTTC. Its protein is CASSLTGPYEQYF.

This chain connects TRBV11-1 to TRBJ2-5; 8 bases align to TRBD2. Trimming cost V 2 bases and J 3 bases; bases outside gene matches: 14. The germline V gene has CDR1 SGHAT and CDR2 FQDESV (reference sequence). The CDR3 has 18 amino acids. This CDR3 is CASSLLPSTSVGEETQYF. The CDR3 region has the DNA TGTGCCAGCAGCTTACTCCCTTCGACTAGCGTGGGAGAAGAGACCCAGTACTTC.

The rearrangement links TRBV25-1 to TRBJ1-1; 8 positions match TRBD1. Per germline, CDR1 MGHDK and CDR2 SYGVNS. This CDR3 has 15 residues. V shed 5 bases, J shed 10 bases, and the junction held 15 bases outside the gene matches. DNA for the CDR3: TGTGCCAGCAGTTTAGAGGCCAGGGGGCCCGCGGGAGCTTTCTTT. Amino acids: CASSLEARGPAGAFF.

The chain employs TRBV6-5 and TRBJ2-5; D is undetermined. Germline V CDR1 and CDR2: MNHEY, SVGAGI. Deletions cut 2 bases from V and 1 base from J, with 5 bases between. The CDR3 extends over 13 amino acids. The CDR3 nucleotides are TGTGCCAGCAGTTACAGAGCCCAAGAGACCCAGTACTTC. Its protein product is CASSYRAQETQYF.

The rearrangement uses TRBV29-1 and TRBJ2-6; D perhaps matches TRBD1 (5 bases). CDR3 length: 14 residues. Trimming shortened V by 4 bases and J by 0 bases, and 7 bases separated the two germline ends. CDR1 is SQVTM, CDR2 ANQGSEA, per germline. The CDR3 protein is CSVVGDSGANVLTF. The CDR3 coding sequence is TGCAGCGTTGTAGGGGACTCTGGGGCCAACGTCCTGACTTTC.

V is TRBV29-1 and J is TRBJ2-1, with 9 bases identical to TRBD1. V shed 7 bases, J shed 9 bases, and the junction held 10 bases outside the gene matches. This CDR3 region has 13 residues. Per germline, CDR1 SQVTM and CDR2 ANQGSEA. For the CDR3, the DNA is TGCAGCGCGGGACAGGGAGGGGTCATTGAGCAGTTCTTC. It yields the protein CSAGQGGVIEQFF.

This sequence joins TRBV15 and TRBJ1-5; D unclear. The CDR3 sequence is 13 residues long. The V end was cut by 5 bases, the J end by 3 bases, with 8 bases between. CDR1 is LNHNV, CDR2 YYDKDF, per germline (reference sequence). CDR3 sequence: CATSPTSNQPQHF. In DNA, the CDR3 is TGTGCCACCAGCCCTACCTCCAATCAGCCCCAGCATTTT.

The genes are TRBV27 and TRBJ1-4, with a possible D match to TRBD1 (5 bases). Germline loops: CDR1 MNHEY, CDR2 SMNVEV (reference sequence). Trimming cost V 0 bases and J 13 bases, with 12 bases left between them. The length of the CDR3 is 13 residues. CDR3 coding DNA: TGTGCCAGCAGTTTATCGGGGACCTTCGGACTGTTTTTT. Translated: CASSLSGTFGLFF.

The chain links TRBV18 to TRBJ2-3; 7 bases line up with TRBD1. Germline V gene sequence: CDR1 KGHSH, CDR2 LQKENI. Trimming at V came to 5 bases and at J to 2 bases, leaving 10 bases not matched to a gene. The CDR3 runs to 16 residues. CDR3 sequence: CASSTQDRFITDTQYF. CDR3 coding DNA: TGTGCCAGCTCAACCCAGGACAGGTTTATCACAGATACGCAGTATTTT. Using reference TRBV18 and TRBJ2-3 for the parts outside the CDR3, the full variable domain is NAGVMQNPRHLVRRRGQEARLRCSPMKGHSHVYWYRQLPEEGLKFMVYLQKENIIDESGMPKERFSAEFPKEGPSILRIQQVVRGDSAAYFCASSTQDRFITDTQYFGPGTRLTVL.

The chain couples TRBV4-1 to TRBJ2-1, with D possibly being TRBD1 or TRBD2 (5 bases each). The CDR3 consists of 12 residues. The V end was cut by 1 base, the J end by 7 bases, with 5 bases between. The V gene's germline CDR1 is MGHRA and CDR2 YSYEKL. The CDR3 is CASSQGGNEQFF. CDR3 DNA sequence: TGCGCCAGCAGCCAAGGGGGGAATGAGCAGTTCTTC.

The chain couples TRBV29-1 to TRBJ2-1; 10 positions match TRBD2. Unmatched junction bases numbered 5, after V lost 0 bases and J lost 0 bases. Germline CDR1 SQVTM, CDR2 ANQGSEA. This CDR3 comprises 17 residues. Here the CDR3 reads CSVEERAGGFSYNEQFF. The CDR3 DNA reads as TGCAGCGTTGAAGAGAGAGCGGGGGGGTTCTCCTACAATGAGCAGTTCTTC.

This clone was detected only once. This rearrangement joins TRBV6-5 to TRBJ1-1; a possible D gene is TRBD1 (5 bases). Germline CDR1 reads MNHEY; CDR2 reads SVGAGI. The CDR3 loop spans 14 amino acids. CDR3 amino acids: CAAGAAPMNTEAFF. In nucleotides, the CDR3 is TGTGCTGCTGGGGCAGCTCCTATGAACACTGAAGCTTTCTTT.